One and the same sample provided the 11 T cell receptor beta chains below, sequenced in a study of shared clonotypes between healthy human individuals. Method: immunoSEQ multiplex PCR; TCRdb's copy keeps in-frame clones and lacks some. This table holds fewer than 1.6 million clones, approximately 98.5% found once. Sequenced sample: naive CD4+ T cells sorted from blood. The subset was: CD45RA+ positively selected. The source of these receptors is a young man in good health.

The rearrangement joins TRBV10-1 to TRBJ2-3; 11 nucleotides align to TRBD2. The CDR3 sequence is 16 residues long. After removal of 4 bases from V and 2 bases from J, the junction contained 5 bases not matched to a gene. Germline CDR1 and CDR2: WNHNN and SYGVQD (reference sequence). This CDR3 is CASSGTTSGATDTQYF. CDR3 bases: TGCGCCAGCAGTGGAACGACTAGCGGGGCCACAGATACGCAGTATTTT.

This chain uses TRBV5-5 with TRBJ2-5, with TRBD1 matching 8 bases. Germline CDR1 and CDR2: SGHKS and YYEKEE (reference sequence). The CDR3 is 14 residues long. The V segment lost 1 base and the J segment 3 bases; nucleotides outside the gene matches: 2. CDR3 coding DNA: TGTGCCAGCAGCTTGTTACAGGGGGAAGAGACCCAGTACTTC. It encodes CASSLLQGEETQYF.

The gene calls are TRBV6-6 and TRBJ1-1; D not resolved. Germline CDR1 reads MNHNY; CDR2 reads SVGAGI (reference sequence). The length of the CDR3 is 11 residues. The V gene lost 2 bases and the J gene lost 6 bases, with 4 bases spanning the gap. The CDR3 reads CASSYDPEAFF. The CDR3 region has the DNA TGTGCCAGCAGTTACGATCCTGAAGCTTTCTTT.

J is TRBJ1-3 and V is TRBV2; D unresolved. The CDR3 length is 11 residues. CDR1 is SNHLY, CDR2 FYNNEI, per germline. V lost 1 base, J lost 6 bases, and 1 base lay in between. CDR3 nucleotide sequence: TGTGCCAGCAGTGAAGAAAACACCATATATTTT. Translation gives CASSEENTIYF.

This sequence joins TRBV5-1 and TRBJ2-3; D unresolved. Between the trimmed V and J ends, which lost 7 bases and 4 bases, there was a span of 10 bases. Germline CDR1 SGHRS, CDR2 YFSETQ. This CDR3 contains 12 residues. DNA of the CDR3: TGCGCCAGCGCCAAGGTTTCAGATACGCAGTATTTT. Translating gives CASAKVSDTQYF.

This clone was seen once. In DNA, the CDR3 is TGCGCCAGCAGCTTGGATGTGATGCGAGACACTGAAGCTTTCTTT. It codes for CASSLDVMRDTEAFF. The V call is TRBV5-1, the J call TRBJ1-1; D uncertain. CDR3 length: 15 amino acids. Germline CDR1 reads SGHRS; CDR2 reads YFSETQ. The V gene lost 0 bases and the J gene lost 3 bases, with 12 bases spanning the gap.

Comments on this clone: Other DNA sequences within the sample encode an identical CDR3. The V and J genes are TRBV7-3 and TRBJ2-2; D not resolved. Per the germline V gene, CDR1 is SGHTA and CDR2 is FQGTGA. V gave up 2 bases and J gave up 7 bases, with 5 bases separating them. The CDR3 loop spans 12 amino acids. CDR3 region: CASSLPGGELFF. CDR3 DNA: TGTGCCAGCAGCTTACCGGGCGGGGAGCTGTTTTTT.

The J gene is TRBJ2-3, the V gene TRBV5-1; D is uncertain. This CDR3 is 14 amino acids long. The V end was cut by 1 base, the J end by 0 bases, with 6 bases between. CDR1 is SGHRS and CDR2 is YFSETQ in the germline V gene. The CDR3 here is CASSLRPSTDTQYF. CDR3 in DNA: TGCGCCAGCAGCTTGCGGCCCAGCACAGATACGCAGTATTTT.

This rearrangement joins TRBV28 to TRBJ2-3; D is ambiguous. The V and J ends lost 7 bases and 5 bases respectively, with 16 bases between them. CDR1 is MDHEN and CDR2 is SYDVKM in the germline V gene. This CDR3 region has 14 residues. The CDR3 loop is CASMLKGVQDTQYF. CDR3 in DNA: TGTGCCAGCATGCTAAAGGGTGTTCAAGATACGCAGTATTTT. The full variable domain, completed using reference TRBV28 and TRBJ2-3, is DVKVTQSSRYLVKRTGEKVFLECVQDMDHENMFWYRQDPGLGLRLIYFSYDVKMKEKGDIPEGYSVSREKKERFSLILESASTNQTSMYLCASMLKGVQDTQYFGPGTRLTVL.

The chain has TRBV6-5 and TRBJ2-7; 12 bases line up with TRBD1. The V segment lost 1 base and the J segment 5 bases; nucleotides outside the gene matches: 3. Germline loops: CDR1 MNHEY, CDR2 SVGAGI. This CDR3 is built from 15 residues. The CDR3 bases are TGTGCCAGCAGTTACTTCGGGACAGGGGGCAACGAGCAGTACTTC. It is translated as CASSYFGTGGNEQYF.

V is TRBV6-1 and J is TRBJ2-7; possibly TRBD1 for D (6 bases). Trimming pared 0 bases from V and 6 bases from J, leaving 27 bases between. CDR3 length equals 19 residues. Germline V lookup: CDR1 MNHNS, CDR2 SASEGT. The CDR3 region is CASSEAVGRGTYYRGEQYF. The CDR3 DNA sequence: TGTGCCAGCAGTGAAGCGGTCGGGCGAGGGACATACTACAGAGGCGAGCAGTACTTC.